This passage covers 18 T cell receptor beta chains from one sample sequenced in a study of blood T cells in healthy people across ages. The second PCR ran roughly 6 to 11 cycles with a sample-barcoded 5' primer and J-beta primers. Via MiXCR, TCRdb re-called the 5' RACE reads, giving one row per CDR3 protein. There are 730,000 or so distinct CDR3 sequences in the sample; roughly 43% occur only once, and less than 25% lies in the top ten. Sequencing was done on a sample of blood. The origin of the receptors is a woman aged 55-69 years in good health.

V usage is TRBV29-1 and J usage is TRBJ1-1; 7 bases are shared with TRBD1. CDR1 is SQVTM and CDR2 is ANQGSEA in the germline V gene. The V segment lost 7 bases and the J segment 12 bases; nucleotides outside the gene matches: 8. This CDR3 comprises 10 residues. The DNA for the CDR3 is TGCAGCGGGGGCCAGGGGGGGACTTTCTTT. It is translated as CSGGQGGTFF.

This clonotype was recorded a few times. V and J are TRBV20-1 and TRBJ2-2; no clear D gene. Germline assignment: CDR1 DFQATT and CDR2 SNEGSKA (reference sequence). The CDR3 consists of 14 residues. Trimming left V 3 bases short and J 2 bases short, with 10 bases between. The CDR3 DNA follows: TGCAGTGCTAGGAACCAGATAAACACCGGGGAGCTGTTTTTT. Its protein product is CSARNQINTGELFF.

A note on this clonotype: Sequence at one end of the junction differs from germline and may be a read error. The CDR3 DNA is TGTGCCAGCAGCTTAGTTCTTGGGGTGGCGTCCTACAATGGGCAGTTCTTC. Translated: CASSLVLGVASYNGQFF. The V gene is TRBV7-2, the J gene TRBJ2-1; D gene ambiguous. Per the germline V gene, CDR1 is SGHTA and CDR2 is FQGNSA. The CDR3 is 17 amino acids.

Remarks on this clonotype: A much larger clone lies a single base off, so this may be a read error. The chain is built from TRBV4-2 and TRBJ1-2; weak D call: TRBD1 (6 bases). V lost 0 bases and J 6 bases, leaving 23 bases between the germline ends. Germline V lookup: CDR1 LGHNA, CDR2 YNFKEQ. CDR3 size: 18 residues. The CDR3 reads CASSQEVTRGGGKNGYTF. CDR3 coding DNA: TGTGCCAGCAGCCAAGAAGTGACTAGGGGAGGGGGTAAGAATGGCTACACCTTC.

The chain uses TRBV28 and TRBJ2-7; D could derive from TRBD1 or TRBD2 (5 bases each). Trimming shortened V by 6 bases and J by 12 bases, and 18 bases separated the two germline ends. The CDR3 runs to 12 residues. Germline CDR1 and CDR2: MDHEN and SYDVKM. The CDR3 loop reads CASRGLGPLWYF. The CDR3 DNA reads TGTGCCAGCAGGGGGTTGGGACCCCTCTGGTACTTC. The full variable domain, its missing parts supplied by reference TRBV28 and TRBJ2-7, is DVKVTQSSRYLVKRTGEKVFLECVQDMDHENMFWYRQDPGLGLRLIYFSYDVKMKEKGDIPEGYSVSREKKERFSLILESASTNQTSMYLCASRGLGPLWYFGPGTRLTVT.

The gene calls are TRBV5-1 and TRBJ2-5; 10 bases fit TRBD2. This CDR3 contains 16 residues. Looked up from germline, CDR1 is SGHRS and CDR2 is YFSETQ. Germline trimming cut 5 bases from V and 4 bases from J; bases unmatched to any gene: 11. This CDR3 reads CASRILLAGGTETQYF. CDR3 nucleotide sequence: TGCGCCAGCAGAATCCTGTTAGCGGGGGGAACAGAGACCCAGTACTTC. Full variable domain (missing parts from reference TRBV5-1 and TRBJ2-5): KAGVTQTPRYLIKTRGQQVTLSCSPISGHRSVSWYQQTPGQGLQFLFEYFSETQRNKGNFPGRFSGRQFSNSRSEMNVSTLELGDSALYLCASRILLAGGTETQYFGPGTRLLVL.

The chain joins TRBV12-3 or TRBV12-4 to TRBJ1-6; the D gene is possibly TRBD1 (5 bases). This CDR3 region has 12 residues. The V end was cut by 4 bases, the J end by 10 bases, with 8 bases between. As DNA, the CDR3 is TGTGCCAGCAGTTGGGGGATCTCACCCCTCCACTTT. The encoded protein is CASSWGISPLHF.

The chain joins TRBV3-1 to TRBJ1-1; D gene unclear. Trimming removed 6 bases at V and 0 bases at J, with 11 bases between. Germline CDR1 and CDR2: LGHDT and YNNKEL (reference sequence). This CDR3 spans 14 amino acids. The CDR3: CASRLSDMNTEAFF. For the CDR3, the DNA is TGTGCCAGCAGACTATCAGATATGAACACTGAAGCTTTCTTT.

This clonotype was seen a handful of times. Here the CDR3 reads CATSPGLAGVHEQFF. The CDR3 DNA reads as TGTGCCACTTCACCGGGACTAGCGGGAGTCCATGAGCAGTTCTTC. The rearrangement links TRBV6-1 to TRBJ2-1, with TRBD2 identical over 14 bases. CDR1 and CDR2 (germline): MNHNS, SASEGT. V lost 10 bases, J lost 8 bases, and 10 bases stayed unmatched. CDR3 length: 15 amino acids.

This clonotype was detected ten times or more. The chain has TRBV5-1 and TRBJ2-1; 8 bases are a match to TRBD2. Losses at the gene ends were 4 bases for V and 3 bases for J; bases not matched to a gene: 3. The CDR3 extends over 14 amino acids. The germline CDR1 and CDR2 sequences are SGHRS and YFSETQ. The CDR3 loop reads CASSPGLDYNEQFF. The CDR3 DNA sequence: TGCGCCAGCAGCCCGGGACTAGACTACAATGAGCAGTTCTTC.

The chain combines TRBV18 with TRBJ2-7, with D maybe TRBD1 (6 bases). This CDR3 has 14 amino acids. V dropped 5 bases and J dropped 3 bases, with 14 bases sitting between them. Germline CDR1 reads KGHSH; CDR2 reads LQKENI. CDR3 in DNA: TGTGCCAGCTCAACCGGGACAAGGCACTACGAGCAGTACTTC. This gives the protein CASSTGTRHYEQYF.

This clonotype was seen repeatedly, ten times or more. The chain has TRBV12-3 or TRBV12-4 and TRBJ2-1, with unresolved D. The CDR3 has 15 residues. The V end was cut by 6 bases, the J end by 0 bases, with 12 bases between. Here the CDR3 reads CASSPLRSSYNEQFF. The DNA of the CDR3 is TGTGCCAGCAGCCCCCTAAGGAGCTCCTACAATGAGCAGTTCTTC.

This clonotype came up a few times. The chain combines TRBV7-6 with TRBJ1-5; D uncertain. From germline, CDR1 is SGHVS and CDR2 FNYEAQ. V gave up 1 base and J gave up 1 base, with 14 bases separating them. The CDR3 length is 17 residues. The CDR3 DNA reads TGTGCCAGCAGCTTAGGGGCGGGCGGAGCCAGCAATCAGCCCCAGCATTTT. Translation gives CASSLGAGGASNQPQHF.

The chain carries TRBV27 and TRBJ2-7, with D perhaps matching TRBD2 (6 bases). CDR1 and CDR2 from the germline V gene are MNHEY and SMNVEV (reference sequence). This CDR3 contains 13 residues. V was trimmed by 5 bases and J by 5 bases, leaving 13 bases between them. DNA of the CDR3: TGTGCCAGCAGTACGACTAGAAGCAACGAGCAGTACGTC. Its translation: CASSTTRSNEQYV.

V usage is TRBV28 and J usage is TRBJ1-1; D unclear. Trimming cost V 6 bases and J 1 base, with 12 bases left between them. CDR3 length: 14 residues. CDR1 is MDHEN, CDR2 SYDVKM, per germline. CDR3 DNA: TGTGCCAGCAGCTCCCCCGGGCAGAACACTGAAGCTTTCTTT. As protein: CASSSPGQNTEAFF.

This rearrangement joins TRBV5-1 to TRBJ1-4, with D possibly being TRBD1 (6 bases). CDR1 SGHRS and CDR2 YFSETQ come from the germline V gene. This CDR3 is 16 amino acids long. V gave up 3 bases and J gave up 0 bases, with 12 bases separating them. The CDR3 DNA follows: TGCGCCAGCAGCTCGGGACAATCTCCAACTAATGAAAAACTGTTTTTT. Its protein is CASSSGQSPTNEKLFF.

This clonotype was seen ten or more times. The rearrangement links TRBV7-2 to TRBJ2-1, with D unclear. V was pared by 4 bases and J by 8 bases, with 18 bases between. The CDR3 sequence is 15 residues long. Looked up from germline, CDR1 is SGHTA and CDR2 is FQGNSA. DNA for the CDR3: TGTGCCAGCAGCTCCTCGTCACGAGGTCGGGATGAGCAGTTCTTC. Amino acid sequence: CASSSSSRGRDEQFF.

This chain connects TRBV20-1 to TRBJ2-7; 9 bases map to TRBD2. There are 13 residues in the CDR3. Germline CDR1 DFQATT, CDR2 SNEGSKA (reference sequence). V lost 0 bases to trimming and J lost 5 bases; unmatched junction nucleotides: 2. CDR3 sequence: CSAREGLAHEQYF. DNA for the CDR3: TGCAGTGCTAGAGAGGGACTAGCCCACGAGCAGTACTTC.